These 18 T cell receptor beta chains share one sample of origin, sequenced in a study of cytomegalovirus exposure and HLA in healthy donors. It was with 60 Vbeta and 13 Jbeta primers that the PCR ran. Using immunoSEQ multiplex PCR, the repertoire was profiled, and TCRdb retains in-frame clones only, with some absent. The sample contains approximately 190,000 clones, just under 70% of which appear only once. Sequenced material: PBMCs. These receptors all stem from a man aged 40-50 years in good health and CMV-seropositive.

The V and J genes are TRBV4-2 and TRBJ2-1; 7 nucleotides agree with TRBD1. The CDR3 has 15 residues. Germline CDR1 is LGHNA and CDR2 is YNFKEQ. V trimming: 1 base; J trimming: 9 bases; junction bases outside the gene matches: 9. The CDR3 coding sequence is TGTGCCAGCAGCCAAGGCGGCCAGGGGGTACGTGAGCAGTTCTTC. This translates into CASSQGGQGVREQFF.

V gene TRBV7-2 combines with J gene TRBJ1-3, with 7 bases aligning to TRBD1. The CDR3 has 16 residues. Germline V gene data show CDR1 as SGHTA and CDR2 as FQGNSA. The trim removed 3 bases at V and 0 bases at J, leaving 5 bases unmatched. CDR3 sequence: CASSFRQGGSGNTIYF. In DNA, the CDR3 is TGTGCCAGCAGCTTTCGACAGGGCGGCTCTGGAAACACCATATATTTT.

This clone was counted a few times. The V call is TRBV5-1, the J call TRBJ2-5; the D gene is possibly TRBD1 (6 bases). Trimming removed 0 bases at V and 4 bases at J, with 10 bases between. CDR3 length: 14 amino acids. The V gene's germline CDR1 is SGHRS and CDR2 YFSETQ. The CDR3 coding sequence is TGCGCCAGCAGCTTGGCAGGGGCGGGAGAGACCCAGTACTTC. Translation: CASSLAGAGETQYF.

For the CDR3, the DNA is TGTGCCAGTAGTAGCACAGGGCAAGAGACCCAGTACTTC. Its translation: CASSSTGQETQYF. The chain is built from TRBV19 and TRBJ2-5; maybe TRBD1 (6 bases). The CDR3 runs 13 residues. Germline assignment: CDR1 LNHDA and CDR2 SQIVND (reference sequence). V was clipped by 4 bases and J by 2 bases, with 8 bases between them.

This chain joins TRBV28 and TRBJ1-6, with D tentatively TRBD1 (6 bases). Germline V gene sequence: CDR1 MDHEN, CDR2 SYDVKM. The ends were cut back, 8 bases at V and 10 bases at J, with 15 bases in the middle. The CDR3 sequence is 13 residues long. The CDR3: CASCRTELSPLHF. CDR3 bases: TGTGCCAGCTGCCGGACAGAATTATCACCCCTCCACTTT.

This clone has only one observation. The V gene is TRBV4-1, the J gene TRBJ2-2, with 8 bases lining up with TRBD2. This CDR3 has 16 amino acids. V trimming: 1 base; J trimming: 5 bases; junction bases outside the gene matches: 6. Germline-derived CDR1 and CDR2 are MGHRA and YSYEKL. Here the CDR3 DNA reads TGCGCCAGCAGCCAAGTCCCCATAGCGGGGACCGGGGAGCTGTTTTTT. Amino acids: CASSQVPIAGTGELFF.

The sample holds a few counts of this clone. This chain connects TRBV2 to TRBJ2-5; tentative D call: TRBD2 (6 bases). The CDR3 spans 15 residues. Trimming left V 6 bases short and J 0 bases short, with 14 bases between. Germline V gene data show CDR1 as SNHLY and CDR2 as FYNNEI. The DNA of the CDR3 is TGTGCCAGCAGGGCCGGGGGTGGGTACCAAGAGACCCAGTACTTC. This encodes CASRAGGGYQETQYF.

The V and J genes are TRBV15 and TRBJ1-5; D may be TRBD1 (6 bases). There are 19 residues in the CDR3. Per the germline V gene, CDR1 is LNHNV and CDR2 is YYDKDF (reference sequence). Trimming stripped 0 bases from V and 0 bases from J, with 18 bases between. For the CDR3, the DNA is TGTGCCACCAGCAGAGATTGGGCAGGGGATTTGGATAGCAATCAGCCCCAGCATTTT. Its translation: CATSRDWAGDLDSNQPQHF.

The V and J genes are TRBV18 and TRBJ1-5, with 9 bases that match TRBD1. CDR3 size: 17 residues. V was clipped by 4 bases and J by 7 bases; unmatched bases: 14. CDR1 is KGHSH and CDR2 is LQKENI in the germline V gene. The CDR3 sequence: CASSLGPGTGSGQPQHF. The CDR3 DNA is TGTGCCAGCTCACTCGGGCCCGGGACAGGGTCTGGCCAGCCCCAGCATTTT.

As DNA, the CDR3 is TGTGCCACCAGCAGAGTTTCACGGGATACTGAAGCTTTCTTT. Residues: CATSRVSRDTEAFF. This chain joins TRBV15 and TRBJ1-1; D is uncertain. CDR3 length: 14 amino acids. Per the germline V gene, CDR1 is LNHNV and CDR2 is YYDKDF (reference sequence). V lost 1 base and J lost 5, with 11 bases in between.

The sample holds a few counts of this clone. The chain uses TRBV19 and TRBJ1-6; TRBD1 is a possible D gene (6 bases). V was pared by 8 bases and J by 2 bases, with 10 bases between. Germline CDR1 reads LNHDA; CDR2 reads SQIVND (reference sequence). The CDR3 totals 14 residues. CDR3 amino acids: CASQGGAYNSPLHF. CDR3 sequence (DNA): TGTGCCAGTCAAGGGGGGGCCTATAATTCACCCCTCCACTTT.

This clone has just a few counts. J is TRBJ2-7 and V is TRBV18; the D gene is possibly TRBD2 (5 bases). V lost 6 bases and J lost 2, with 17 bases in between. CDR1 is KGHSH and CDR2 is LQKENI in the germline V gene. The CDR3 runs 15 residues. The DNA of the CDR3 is TGTGCCAGCTCCCCCGAAGGGCGGGCCACCTACGAGCAGTACTTC. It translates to CASSPEGRATYEQYF.

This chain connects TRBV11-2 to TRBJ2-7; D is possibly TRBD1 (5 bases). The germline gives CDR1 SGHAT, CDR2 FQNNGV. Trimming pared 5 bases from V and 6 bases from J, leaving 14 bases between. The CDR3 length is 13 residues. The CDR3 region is CASSANRGREQYF. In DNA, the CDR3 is TGTGCCAGCAGCGCGAATAGGGGTCGCGAGCAGTACTTC.

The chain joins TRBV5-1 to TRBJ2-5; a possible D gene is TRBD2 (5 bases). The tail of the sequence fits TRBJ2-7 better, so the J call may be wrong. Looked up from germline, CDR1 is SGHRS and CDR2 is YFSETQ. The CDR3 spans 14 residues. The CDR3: CASSRDGETYEQYF. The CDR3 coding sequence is TGCGCCAGCAGCCGGGATGGGGAGACCTACGAGCAGTACTTC.

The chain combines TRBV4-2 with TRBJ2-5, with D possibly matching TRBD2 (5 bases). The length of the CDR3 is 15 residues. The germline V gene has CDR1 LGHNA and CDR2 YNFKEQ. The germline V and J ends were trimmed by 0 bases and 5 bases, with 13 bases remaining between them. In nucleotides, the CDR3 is TGTGCCAGCAGCCAAGAGAACGGGGAGAGGGAGACCCAGTACTTC. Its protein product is CASSQENGERETQYF.

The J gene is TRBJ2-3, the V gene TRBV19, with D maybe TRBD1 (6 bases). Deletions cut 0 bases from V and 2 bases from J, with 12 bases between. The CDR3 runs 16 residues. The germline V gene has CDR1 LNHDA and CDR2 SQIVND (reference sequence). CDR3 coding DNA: TGTGCCAGTAGTATAGATCTGGGGGCAAACACAGATACGCAGTATTTT. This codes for CASSIDLGANTDTQYF. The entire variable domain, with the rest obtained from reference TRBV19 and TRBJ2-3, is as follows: DGGITQSPKYLFRKEGQNVTLSCEQNLNHDAMYWYRQDPGQGLRLIYYSQIVNDFQKGDIAEGYSVSREKKESFPLTVTSAQKNPTAFYLCASSIDLGANTDTQYFGPGTRLTVL.

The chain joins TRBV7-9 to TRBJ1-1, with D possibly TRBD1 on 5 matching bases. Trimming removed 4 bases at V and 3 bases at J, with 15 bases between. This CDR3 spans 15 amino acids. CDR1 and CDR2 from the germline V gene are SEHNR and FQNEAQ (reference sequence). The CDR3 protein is CASSYQMGLDTEAFF. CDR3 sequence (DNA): TGTGCCAGCAGCTACCAAATGGGGCTCGACACTGAAGCTTTCTTT.

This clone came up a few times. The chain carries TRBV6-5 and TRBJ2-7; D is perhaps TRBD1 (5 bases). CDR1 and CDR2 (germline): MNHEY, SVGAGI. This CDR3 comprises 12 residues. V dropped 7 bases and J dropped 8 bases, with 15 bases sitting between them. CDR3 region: CASTTDIPQQYF. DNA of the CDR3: TGTGCCAGCACCACGGACATTCCTCAGCAGTACTTC.